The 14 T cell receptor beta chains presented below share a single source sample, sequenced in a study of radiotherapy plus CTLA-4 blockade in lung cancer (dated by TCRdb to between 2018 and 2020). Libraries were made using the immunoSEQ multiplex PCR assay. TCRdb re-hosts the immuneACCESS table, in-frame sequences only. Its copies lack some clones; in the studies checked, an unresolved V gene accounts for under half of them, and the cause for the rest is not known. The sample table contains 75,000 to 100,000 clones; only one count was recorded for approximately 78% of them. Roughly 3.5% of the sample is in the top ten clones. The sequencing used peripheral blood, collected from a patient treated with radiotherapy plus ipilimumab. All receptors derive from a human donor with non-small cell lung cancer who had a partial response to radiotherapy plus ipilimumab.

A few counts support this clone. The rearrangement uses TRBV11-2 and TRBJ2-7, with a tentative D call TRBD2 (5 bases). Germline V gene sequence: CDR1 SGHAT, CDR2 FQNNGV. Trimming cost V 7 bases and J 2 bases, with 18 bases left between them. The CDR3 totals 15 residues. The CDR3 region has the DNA TGTGCCAGCACCCCTAGCCGTGGGCCCGCCTACGAGCAGTACTTC. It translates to CASTPSRGPAYEQYF.

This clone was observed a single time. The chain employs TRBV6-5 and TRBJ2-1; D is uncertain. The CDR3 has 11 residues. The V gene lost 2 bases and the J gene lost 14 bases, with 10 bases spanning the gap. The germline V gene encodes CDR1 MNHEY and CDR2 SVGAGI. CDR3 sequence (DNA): TGTGCCAGCAGTTACCTGGCCATCGAGTTCTTC. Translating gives CASSYLAIEFF.

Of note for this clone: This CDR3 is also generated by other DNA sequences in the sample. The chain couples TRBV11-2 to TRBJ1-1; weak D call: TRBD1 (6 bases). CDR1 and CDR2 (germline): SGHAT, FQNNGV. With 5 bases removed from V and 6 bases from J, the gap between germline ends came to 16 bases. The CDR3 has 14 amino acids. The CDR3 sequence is CASSLRGGRPEAFF. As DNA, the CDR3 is TGTGCCAGCAGCCTAAGAGGGGGAAGGCCTGAAGCTTTCTTT.

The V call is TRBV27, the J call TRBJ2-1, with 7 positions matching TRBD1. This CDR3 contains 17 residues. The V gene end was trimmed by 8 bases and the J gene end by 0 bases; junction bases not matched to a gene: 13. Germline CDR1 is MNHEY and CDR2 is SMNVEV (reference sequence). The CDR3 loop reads CASRGHRGDSSYNEQFF. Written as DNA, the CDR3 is TGTGCCAGCCGAGGTCACAGGGGCGATAGCTCCTACAATGAGCAGTTCTTC.

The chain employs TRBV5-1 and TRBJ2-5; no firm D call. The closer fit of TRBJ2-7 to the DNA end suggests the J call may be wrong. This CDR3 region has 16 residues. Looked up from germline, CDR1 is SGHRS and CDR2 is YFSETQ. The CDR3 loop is CASSLVAASETYEQYF. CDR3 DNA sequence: TGCGCCAGCAGCTTAGTCGCGGCTTCTGAAACCTACGAGCAGTACTTC.

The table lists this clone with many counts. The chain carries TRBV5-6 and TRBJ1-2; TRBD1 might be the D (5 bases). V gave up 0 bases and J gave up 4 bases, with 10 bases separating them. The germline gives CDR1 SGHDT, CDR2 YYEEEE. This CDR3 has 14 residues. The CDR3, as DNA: TGTGCCAGCAGCTTGGGCCAGGGAACCTATGGCTACACCTTC. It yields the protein CASSLGQGTYGYTF. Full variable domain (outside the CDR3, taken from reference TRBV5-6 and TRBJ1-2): DAGVTQSPTHLIKTRGQQVTLRCSPKSGHDTVSWYQQALGQGPQFIFQYYEEEERQRGNFPDRFSGHQFPNYSSELNVNALLLGDSALYLCASSLGQGTYGYTFGSGTRLTVV.

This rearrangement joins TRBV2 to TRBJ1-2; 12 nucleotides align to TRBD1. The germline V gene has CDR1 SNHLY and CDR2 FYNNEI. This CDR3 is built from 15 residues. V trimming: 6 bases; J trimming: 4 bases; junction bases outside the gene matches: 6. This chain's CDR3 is CASRGQGALTYGYTF. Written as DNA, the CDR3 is TGTGCCAGCAGGGGACAGGGGGCGCTGACCTATGGCTACACCTTC.

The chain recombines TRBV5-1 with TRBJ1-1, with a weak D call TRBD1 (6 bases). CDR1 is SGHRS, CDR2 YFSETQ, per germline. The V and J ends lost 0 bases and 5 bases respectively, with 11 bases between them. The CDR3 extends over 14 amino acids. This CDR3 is CASSLGRGGTEAFF. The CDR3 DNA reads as TGCGCCAGCAGCTTGGGTAGGGGGGGAACTGAAGCTTTCTTT.

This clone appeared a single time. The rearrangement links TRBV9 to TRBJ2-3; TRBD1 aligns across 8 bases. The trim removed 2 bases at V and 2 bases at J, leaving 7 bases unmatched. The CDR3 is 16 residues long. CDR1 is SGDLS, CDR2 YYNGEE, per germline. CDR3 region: CASSVRPTGVTDTQYF. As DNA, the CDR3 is TGTGCCAGCAGCGTGCGCCCGACAGGGGTCACAGATACGCAGTATTTT.

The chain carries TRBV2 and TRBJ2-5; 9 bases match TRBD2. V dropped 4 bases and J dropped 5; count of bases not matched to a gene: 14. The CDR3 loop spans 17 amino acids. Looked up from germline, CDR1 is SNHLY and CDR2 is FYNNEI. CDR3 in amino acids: CASSAGTSSVTRETQYF. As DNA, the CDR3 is TGTGCCAGCAGTGCGGGGACTAGCAGCGTAACTCGCGAGACCCAGTACTTC.

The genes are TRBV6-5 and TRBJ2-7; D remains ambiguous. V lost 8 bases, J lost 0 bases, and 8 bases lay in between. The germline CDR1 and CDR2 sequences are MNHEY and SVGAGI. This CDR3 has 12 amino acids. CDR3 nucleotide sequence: TGTGCCAGCGGCCCCTCCTCCTACGAGCAGTACTTC. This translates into CASGPSSYEQYF.

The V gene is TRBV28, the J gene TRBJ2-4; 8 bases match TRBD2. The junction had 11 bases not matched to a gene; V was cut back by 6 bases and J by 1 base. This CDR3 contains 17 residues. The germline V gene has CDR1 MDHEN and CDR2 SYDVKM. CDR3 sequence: CASSPLTSAWAKNIQYF. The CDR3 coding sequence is TGTGCCAGCAGCCCCCTGACTAGCGCCTGGGCCAAAAACATTCAGTACTTC. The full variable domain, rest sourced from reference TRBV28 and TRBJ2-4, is DVKVTQSSRYLVKRTGEKVFLECVQDMDHENMFWYRQDPGLGLRLIYFSYDVKMKEKGDIPEGYSVSREKKERFSLILESASTNQTSMYLCASSPLTSAWAKNIQYFGAGTRLSVL.

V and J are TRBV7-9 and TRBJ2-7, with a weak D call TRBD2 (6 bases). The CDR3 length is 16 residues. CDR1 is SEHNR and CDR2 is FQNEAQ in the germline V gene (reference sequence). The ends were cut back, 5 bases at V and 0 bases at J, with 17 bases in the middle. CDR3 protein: CASSRAQSSDSYEQYF. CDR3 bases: TGTGCCAGCAGCCGAGCCCAGTCTAGCGACTCCTACGAGCAGTACTTC.

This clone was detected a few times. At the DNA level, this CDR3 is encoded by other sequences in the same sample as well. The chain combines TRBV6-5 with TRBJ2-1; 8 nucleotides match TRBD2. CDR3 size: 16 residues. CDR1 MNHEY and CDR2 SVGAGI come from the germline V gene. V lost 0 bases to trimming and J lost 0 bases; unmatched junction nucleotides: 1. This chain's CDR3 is CASSYSAGGSYNEQFF. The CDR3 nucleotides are TGTGCCAGCAGTTACTCTGCGGGAGGCTCCTACAATGAGCAGTTCTTC.